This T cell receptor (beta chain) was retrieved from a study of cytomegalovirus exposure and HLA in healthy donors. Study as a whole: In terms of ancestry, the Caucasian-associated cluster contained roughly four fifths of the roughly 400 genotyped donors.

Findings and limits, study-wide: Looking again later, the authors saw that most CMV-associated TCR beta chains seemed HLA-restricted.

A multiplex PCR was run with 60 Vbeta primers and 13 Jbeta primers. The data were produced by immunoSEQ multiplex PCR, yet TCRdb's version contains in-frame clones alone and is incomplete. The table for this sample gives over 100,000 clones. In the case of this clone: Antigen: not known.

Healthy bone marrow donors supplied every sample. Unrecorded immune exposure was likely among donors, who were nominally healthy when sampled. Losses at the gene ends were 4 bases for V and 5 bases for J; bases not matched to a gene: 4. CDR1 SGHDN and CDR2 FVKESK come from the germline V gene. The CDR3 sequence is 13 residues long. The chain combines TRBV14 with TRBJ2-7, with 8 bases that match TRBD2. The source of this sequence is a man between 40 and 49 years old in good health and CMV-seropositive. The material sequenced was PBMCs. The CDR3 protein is CASSPGTRDEQYF. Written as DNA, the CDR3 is TGTGCCAGCAGCCCCGGGACTAGGGACGAGCAGTACTTC.